These T cell receptor beta chains were read from a single sample in a study of blood T cell repertoires in COVID-19. Measured with immunoSEQ multiplex PCR; TCRdb has only the in-frame clones, and not every one. The sample records more than 140,000 clones, 85% to 90% being singletons. The sample taken for sequencing was peripheral blood. Receptors originate from a woman aged 55-70 years with acute or convalescent COVID-19. Each CDR3 is given with its conserved first and last residue. D genes are given only for firm matches. Rows give clone size only sometimes, using once, few, many, or a class for an expanded clone.

clone size	D gene	V gene	J gene	CDR3 DNA	CDR3 protein
-	TRBD1	TRBV5-5	TRBJ1-1	TGTGCCAGCAGCCCCTCGACAGGGTTGGGGAACACTGAAGCTTTCTTT	CASSPSTGLGNTEAFF
-	-	TRBV6-5	TRBJ1-2	TGTGCCAGCAGTTACGGGGCAGAATGGGATGGCTACACCTTC	CASSYGAEWDGYTF
-	TRBD1	TRBV29-1	TRBJ2-1	TGCAGCGTTGGCCAGGGGGTTAGGACTGAGCAGTTCTTC	CSVGQGVRTEQFF
-	-	TRBV7-2	TRBJ1-1	TGTGCCAGCAGCTTGGGCGGGGGTGCCCCTGAAGCTTTCTTT	CASSLGGGAPEAFF
few	TRBD1	TRBV30	TRBJ1-5	TGTGCCTGGAGTCGGAGGGGGCAGGGTCAGCCCCAGCATTTT	CAWSRRGQGQPQHF
-	TRBD1	TRBV19	TRBJ1-4	TGTGCCAGTAGTATGAGACAGGGGGGAACTAATGAAAAACTGTTTTTT	CASSMRQGGTNEKLFF
-	-	TRBV28	TRBJ1-4	TGTGCCAGCAGAACAGGCGCCCTCCTGTTTTTT	CASRTGALLFF
-	TRBD1	TRBV2	TRBJ1-2	TGTGCCAGCAGCGAAGGGACAGGGGGCCTGTGGGGCTACACCTTC	CASSEGTGGLWGYTF
-	-	TRBV6-5	TRBJ1-4	TGTGCCAGCACCCCTTATAGGGGATCTAATGAAAAACTGTTTTTT	CASTPYRGSNEKLFF
-	TRBD2	TRBV4-2	TRBJ2-2	TGTGCCAGCAGCGAAGGGATAGCGGGGTTAAATCACCACACCGGGGAGCTGTTTTTT	CASSEGIAGLNHHTGELFF
-	-	TRBV18	TRBJ1-6	TGTGCCAGCTCACATGAGACTGGGTATAATTCACCCCTCCACTTT	CASSHETGYNSPLHF
-	-	TRBV10-3	TRBJ1-5	TGTGCCATCAGTGAGACCCAAGGTACACTGGGCAGGAGCAATCAGCCCCAGCATTTT	CAISETQGTLGRSNQPQHF
-	TRBD1	TRBV28	TRBJ1-2	TGTGCCAGCAGCTTAGACAGGGCCTATGGCTACACCTTC	CASSLDRAYGYTF
-	TRBD1	TRBV11-3	TRBJ2-7	TGTGCCAGCAGCTTAAGGGGGACAGACTTCTCCTACGAGCAGTACTTC	CASSLRGTDFSYEQYF
-	TRBD2	TRBV10-3	TRBJ2-1	TGTGCCATCAATGACCTAGCGGGGGCACACAATGAGCAGTTCTTC	CAINDLAGAHNEQFF
-	TRBD2	TRBV27	TRBJ2-3	TGTGGGGTGGGACTACCTTACACAGATACGCAGTATTTT	CGVGLPYTDTQYF
-	TRBD1	TRBV7-9	TRBJ1-3	TGTGCCAGCAGCTTAGCACTGGACAGGGGACTTTCTGGAAACACCATATATTTT	CASSLALDRGLSGNTIYF
-	TRBD1	TRBV7-7	TRBJ2-2	TGTGCTAGCAGCTTAGGGACAGCAGTCACCGGGGAGCTGTTTTTT	CASSLGTAVTGELFF
-	TRBD1	TRBV28	TRBJ1-5	TGTGCCAGCAGTCCTCGGACAGGCCGTGGGAGTATCAATCAGCCCCAGCATTTT	CASSPRTGRGSINQPQHF
-	TRBD1	TRBV6-5	TRBJ2-1	TGTGCCAGCAGTTACGGGGACGGGACAGGGTTCAATGAGCAGTTCTTC	CASSYGDGTGFNEQFF
-	TRBD1	TRBV19	TRBJ1-1	TGTGCCAGTAGTAAGATGTCAGGGGGCACTGAAGCTTTCTTT	CASSKMSGGTEAFF
-	-	TRBV29-1	TRBJ1-2	TGCAGCGCTGGGGATGGTTTGTGGGGCGATGGCTACACCTTC	CSAGDGLWGDGYTF
-	TRBD1	TRBV18	TRBJ1-3	TGTGCCAGCTCACCGGGGACAGGGACCTCTGGAAACACCATATATTTT	CASSPGTGTSGNTIYF
-	-	TRBV7-6	TRBJ1-3	TGTGCCAGCAGCCCGGACAGAAGAAACACCATATATTTT	CASSPDRRNTIYF
once	TRBD2	TRBV5-1	TRBJ2-1	TGCGCCAGCAGCTTGGGTGTAGCGGGGGGGACCAATGAGCAGTTCTTC	CASSLGVAGGTNEQFF
few	-	TRBV7-9	TRBJ1-1	TGTGCCAGCAGCTTAAACAGGGACACTGAAGCTTTCTTT	CASSLNRDTEAFF
-	TRBD1	TRBV9	TRBJ1-1	TGTGCCAGCAGTGAGACAGGGGGATTTGAAGCTTTCTTT	CASSETGGFEAFF
-	TRBD1	TRBV6-6	TRBJ2-6	TGTGCCAGCAGTAAACAGGGGGCTGGTGGGGCCAACGTCCTGACTTTC	CASSKQGAGGANVLTF
-	TRBD1	TRBV27	TRBJ2-7	TGTGCCAGCACCTTTCGGACAGGGTCCTACGAGCAGTACTTC	CASTFRTGSYEQYF
-	-	TRBV12-5	TRBJ2-4	TGTGCTAGTGGTTTGGCCGACCTGGGCAGCATTCAGTACTTC	CASGLADLGSIQYF
once	TRBD1	TRBV5-5	TRBJ1-1	TGTGCCAGCAGCTTGCTAGGACAGGTGAACACTGAAGCTTTCTTT	CASSLLGQVNTEAFF
once	-	TRBV5-1	TRBJ2-5	TGCGCCAGCAGCTTGGCGTCGTTGGGGGCCGGGCAGACCCAGTACTTC	CASSLASLGAGQTQYF
once	TRBD1	TRBV18	TRBJ2-2	TGTGCCAGCTCACTCGTAGACAGGGCCAACACCGGGGAGCTGTTTTTT	CASSLVDRANTGELFF
once	-	TRBV2	TRBJ1-2	TGTGCCAGCAGTCCCGACAGTCAGATCCCCTATGGCTACACCTTC	CASSPDSQIPYGYTF
-	-	TRBV6-6	TRBJ1-2	TGTGCCAGCAGTTCCGGTGTGGGGGCGGTCTATGGCTACACCTTC	CASSSGVGAVYGYTF
-	TRBD2	TRBV28	TRBJ2-1	TGTGCCAGCACCGCGGGACTAGCGCTTAACAATGAGCAGTTCTTC	CASTAGLALNNEQFF
-	-	TRBV2	TRBJ2-3	TGTGCCAGCAGTGACAGGATCACAGATACGCAGTATTTT	CASSDRITDTQYF
-	-	TRBV5-4	TRBJ2-7	TGTGCCAGCAGCTTGTTCAGGGGGGCCTACGAGCAGTACTTC	CASSLFRGAYEQYF
-	TRBD1	TRBV5-1	TRBJ2-3	TGCGCCAGCAGCCACGGACAGGGGGCTCTGGGAGATACGCAGTATTTT	CASSHGQGALGDTQYF
many	-	TRBV6-1	TRBJ1-5	TGTGCCAGCAGTGAAGCGACTGATTTGGTTAGACATCAGCCCCAGCATTTT	CASSEATDLVRHQPQHF
-	-	TRBV28	TRBJ2-3	TGTGCCAGCAGTCCCCCCGGGGTCGACACAGATACGCAGTATTTT	CASSPPGVDTDTQYF
-	TRBD1	TRBV5-4	TRBJ2-7	TGTGCCAGCAGCCCCGGGGGAGGGACAGGGAGGTACGAGCAGTACTTC	CASSPGGGTGRYEQYF